Here is one TCR beta chain with its context. TCRdb re-analysed the PCR reads in MiXCR, keeping a single row per CDR3 protein. The sample records hundreds of thousands of distinct CDR3 sequences, about 25% being singletons. A CD8+CD4-CCR7+CD45RA+ phenotype served as the sorting definition for naive CD8 T cells. This specimen comes from a study of molecular identifiers for immune sequencing clone quantification. V was clipped by 4 bases and J by 5 bases, with 6 bases between them. This CDR3 region has 12 residues. The receptor's source is a human donor in good health. Some libraries in this study had Jurkat cell RNA spiked in. The sequenced sample was naive CD8+ T cells from blood, with Jurkat cell RNA spiked in. Subset reported: FACS-sorted CD8+CD4-CCR7+CD45RA+ naive T cells. The V call is TRBV12-3 or TRBV12-4, the J call TRBJ2-4; tentative D call: TRBD2 (6 bases). Here the CDR3 DNA reads TGTGCCAGCAGTTCGGGGGAAAACATTCAGTACTTC. It translates to CASSSGENIQYF.